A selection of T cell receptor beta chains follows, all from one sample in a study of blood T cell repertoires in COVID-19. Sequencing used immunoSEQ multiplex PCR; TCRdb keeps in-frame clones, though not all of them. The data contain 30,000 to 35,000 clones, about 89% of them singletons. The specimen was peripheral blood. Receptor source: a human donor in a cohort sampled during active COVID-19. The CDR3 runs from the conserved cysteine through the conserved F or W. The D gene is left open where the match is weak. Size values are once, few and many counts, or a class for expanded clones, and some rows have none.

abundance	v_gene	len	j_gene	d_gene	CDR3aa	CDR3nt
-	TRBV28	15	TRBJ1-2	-	CASSLSPGANYGYTF	TGTGCCAGCAGTTTATCCCCAGGGGCCAACTATGGCTACACCTTC
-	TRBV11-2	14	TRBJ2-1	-	CASLVGGGYNEQFF	TGTGCCAGCCTCGTGGGGGGAGGTTACAATGAGCAGTTCTTC
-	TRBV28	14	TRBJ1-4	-	CASRGQTTNEKLFF	TGTGCCAGCAGGGGACAAACAACTAATGAAAAACTGTTTTTT
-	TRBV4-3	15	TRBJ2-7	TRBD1	CASSQDPGGSYEQYF	TGCGCCAGCAGCCAAGATCCAGGGGGATCCTACGAGCAGTACTTC
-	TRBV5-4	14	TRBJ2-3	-	CASSLDSRTDTQYF	TGTGCCAGCAGCTTGGATTCCAGGACAGATACGCAGTATTTT
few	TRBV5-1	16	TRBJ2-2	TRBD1	CASSLGTQGAAGELFF	TGCGCCAGCAGCTTGGGGACTCAGGGGGCGGCCGGGGAGCTGTTTTTT
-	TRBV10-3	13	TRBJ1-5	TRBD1	CATTTGGLQPQHF	TGTGCCACTACGACAGGGGGCCTTCAGCCCCAGCATTTT
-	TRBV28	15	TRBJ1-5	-	CASSLTGFSNQPQHF	TGTGCCAGCAGTCTCACAGGGTTTAGCAATCAGCCCCAGCATTTT
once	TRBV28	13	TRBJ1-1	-	CASTAQANTEAFF	TGTGCCAGCACCGCGCAAGCGAACACTGAAGCTTTCTTT
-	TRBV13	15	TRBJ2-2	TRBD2	CASSLDAGGTGELFF	TGTGCCAGCAGCTTAGACGCGGGGGGTACCGGGGAGCTGTTTTTT
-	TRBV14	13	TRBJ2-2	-	CASSFTGSGELFF	TGTGCCAGCTCTTTCACAGGGTCCGGGGAGCTGTTTTTT
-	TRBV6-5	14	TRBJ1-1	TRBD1	CASKLQGFDLQAFF	TGTGCCAGCAAATTACAGGGGTTCGATCTTCAAGCTTTCTTT
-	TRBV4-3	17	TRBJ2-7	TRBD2	CASSQKVLAGGLYEQYF	TGCGCCAGCAGCCAAAAGGTACTAGCGGGGGGGCTCTACGAGCAGTACTTC
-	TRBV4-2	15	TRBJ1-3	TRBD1	CASKQQGLAGNTIYF	TGTGCCAGCAAGCAACAGGGGTTGGCTGGAAACACCATATATTTT
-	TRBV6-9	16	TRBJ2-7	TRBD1	CASSYPNPGTVYEQYF	TGTGCCAGCAGTTATCCCAACCCCGGGACAGTCTACGAGCAGTACTTC
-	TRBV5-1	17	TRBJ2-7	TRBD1	CASSSKSSGTGGYEQYF	TGCGCCAGCAGCTCCAAATCGTCCGGGACAGGGGGATACGAGCAGTACTTC
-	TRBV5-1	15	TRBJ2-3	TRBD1	CASSLAGQETDTQYF	TGCGCCAGCAGCTTGGCAGGACAGGAGACAGATACGCAGTATTTT
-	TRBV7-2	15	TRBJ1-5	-	CASSLTGNSNQPQHF	TGTGCCAGCAGCTTGACGGGGAATAGCAATCAGCCCCAGCATTTT
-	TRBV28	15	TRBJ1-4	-	CASSLGGVGDEKLFF	TGTGCCAGCAGTTTAGGGGGCGTGGGGGATGAAAAACTGTTTTTT
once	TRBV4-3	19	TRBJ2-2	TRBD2	CASSRGVVVAGALTGELFF	TGCGCCAGCAGCCGAGGGGTTGTGGTAGCGGGGGCCCTCACCGGGGAGCTGTTTTTT
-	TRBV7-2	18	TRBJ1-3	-	CASSLMPPRHSSGNTIYF	TGTGCCAGCAGCTTAATGCCTCCCAGACATAGCTCTGGAAACACCATATATTTT
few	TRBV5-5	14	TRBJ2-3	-	CASSLVQGADTQYF	TGTGCCAGCAGCTTGGTTCAGGGCGCAGATACGCAGTATTTT
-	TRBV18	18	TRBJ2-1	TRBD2	CASSPLQLAGVSYNEQFF	TGTGCCAGCTCACCACTCCAACTAGCGGGGGTTTCCTACAATGAGCAGTTCTTC
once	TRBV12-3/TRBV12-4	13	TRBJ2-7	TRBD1	CASRLTGGHEQYF	TGTGCCAGCAGATTGACAGGGGGCCACGAGCAGTACTTC
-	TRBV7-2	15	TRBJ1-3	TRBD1	CASSLVGTVGNTIYF	TGTGCCAGCAGCTTAGTGGGGACAGTCGGAAACACCATATATTTT
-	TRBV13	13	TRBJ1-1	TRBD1	CASSPYRGPGAFF	TGTGCCAGCAGCCCCTACAGGGGCCCAGGGGCTTTCTTT
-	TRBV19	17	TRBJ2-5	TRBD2	CASSPRTSGGSAETQYF	TGTGCCAGTAGTCCCCGGACTAGCGGGGGGTCCGCGGAGACCCAGTACTTC
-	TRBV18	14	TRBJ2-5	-	CASSPGTNQETQYF	TGTGCCAGCTCACCCGGGACAAACCAAGAGACCCAGTACTTC